This T cell receptor (beta chain) was captured in a study of T cells in pancreatic ductal adenocarcinoma. Overall study findings and caveats: Tumor samples had fewer productive templates and approximately 8.8-fold fewer unique clonotypes than blood. The resected cohort was biased toward the minority with early-stage disease.

TCRdb's table, derived via immunoSEQ multiplex PCR, lists solely in-frame clones and lacks some. Of more than 25,000 clones listed, around nine tenths were seen once; the top ten hold around 2.2%. V was clipped by 8 bases and J by 6 bases; unmatched bases: 5. CDR3 length: 12 amino acids. Germline values: CDR1 SNHLY, CDR2 FYNNEI. Selected pancreatic ductal adenocarcinoma patients had undergone surgery without neoadjuvant therapy. To note about this clone: The target antigen is unknown.

The sequence was obtained from a human donor with pancreatic ductal adenocarcinoma. The chain carries TRBV2 and TRBJ2-3; 7 nucleotides match TRBD2. Input material: PBMCs. CDR3 DNA sequence: TGTGCCAGCGGGAGGGCCGTCGATACGCAGTATTTT. Its protein product is CASGRAVDTQYF.